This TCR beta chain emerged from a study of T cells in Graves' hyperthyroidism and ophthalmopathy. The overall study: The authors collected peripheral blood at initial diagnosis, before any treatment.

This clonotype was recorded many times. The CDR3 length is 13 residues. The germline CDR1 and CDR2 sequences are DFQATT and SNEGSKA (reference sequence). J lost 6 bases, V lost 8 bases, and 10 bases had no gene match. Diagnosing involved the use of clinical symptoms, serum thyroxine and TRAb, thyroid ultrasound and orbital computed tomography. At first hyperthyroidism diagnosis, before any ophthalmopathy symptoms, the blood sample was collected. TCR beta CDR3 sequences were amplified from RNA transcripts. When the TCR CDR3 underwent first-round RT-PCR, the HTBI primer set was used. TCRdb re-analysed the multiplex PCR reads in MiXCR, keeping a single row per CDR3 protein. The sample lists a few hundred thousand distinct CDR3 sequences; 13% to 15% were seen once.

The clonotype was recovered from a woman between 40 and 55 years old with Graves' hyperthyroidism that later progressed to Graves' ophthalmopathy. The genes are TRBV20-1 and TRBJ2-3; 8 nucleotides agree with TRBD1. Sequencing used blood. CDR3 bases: TGCAGTAGCCCCGGGACAGGTTCTGATACGCAGTATTTT. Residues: CSSPGTGSDTQYF.